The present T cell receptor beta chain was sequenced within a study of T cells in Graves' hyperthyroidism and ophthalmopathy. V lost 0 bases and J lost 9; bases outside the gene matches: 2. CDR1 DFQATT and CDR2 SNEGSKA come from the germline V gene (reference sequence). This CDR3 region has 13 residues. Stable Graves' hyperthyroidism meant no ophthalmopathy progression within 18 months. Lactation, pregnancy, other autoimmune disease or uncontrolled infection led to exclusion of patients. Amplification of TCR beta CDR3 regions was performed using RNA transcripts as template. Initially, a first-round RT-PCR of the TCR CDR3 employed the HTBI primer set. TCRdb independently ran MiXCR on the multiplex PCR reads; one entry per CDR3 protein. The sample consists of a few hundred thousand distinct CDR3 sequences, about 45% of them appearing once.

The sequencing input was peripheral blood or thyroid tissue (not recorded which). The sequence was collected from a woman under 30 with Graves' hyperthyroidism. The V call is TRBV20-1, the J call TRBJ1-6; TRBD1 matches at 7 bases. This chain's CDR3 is CSAREAGGSPLHF. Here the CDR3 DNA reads TGCAGTGCTAGAGAGGCAGGGGGTTCACCCCTCCACTTT.